The source of this T cell receptor (beta chain) is a study of blood T cells in healthy people across ages. A second PCR of 7 to 11 cycles used a sample-barcoded 5' primer and a J-beta primer mix. TCRdb reanalysed the 5' RACE reads using MiXCR and keeps one entry per CDR3 protein. The sample includes 1.5 million to 2 million distinct CDR3 sequences, 28% seen only once; the top ten take about 8%. V was shortened by 6 bases and J by 8 bases, with 16 bases between the two germline ends. CDR1 SNHLY and CDR2 FYNNEI come from the germline V gene. The CDR3 has 13 residues. This sequence originates from a woman between 25 and 40 years old in good health. This chain uses TRBV2 with TRBJ1-2; the D gene is possibly TRBD1 (5 bases). Sample: blood. Written as DNA, the CDR3 is TGTGCCAGCAGGGCGACAGAGGGGAGAGGCTACACCTTC. Encoded protein: CASRATEGRGYTF. Together with reference TRBV2 and TRBJ1-2, the CDR3 gives the full variable domain: EPEVTQTPSHQVTQMGQEVILRCVPISNHLYFYWYRQILGQKVEFLVSFYNNEISEKSEIFDDQFSVERPDGSNFTLKIRSTKLEDSAMYFCASRATEGRGYTFGSGTRLTVV.